The source of this TCR beta chain is a study of blood T cell repertoires in COVID-19. At the level of the study: COVID-19 samples collected from the United States, Italy and Spain covered acute and convalescent phases.

This CDR3 comprises 16 residues. Losses at the gene ends were 1 base for V and 4 bases for J; bases not matched to a gene: 7. Looked up from germline, CDR1 is MNHNS and CDR2 is SASEGT. Sequencing was performed with immunoSEQ multiplex PCR; in TCRdb, only in-frame clones are kept and a portion is missing. The repertoire holds a few hundred thousand clones, around 89% seen once, with roughly 0.8% in the top ten. The sequencing input was peripheral blood. V is TRBV6-1 and J is TRBJ2-7, with 10 bases that match TRBD2. The TCR originated in a man aged 25-45 years with acute or convalescent COVID-19. CDR3 nucleotides: TGTGCCAGCAGTGAAGGCCCGCTAGCGGGAGCTTACGAGCAGTACTTC. It specifies CASSEGPLAGAYEQYF.